This T cell receptor (beta chain) was retrieved from a study of metastatic and nonmetastatic thyroid tumors. Study-level information: Samples came from malignant and benign thyroid patients, and repertoires were compared across blood and tumor or nodule tissue.

This CDR3 comprises 11 residues. Trimming took 7 bases from V and 4 from J, leaving 4 bases between them. Original methodology: The authors used CDR3 differences across clinicopathological groups to build a distant-metastasis classifier for papillary thyroid cancer. With MiXCR, TCRdb called clones anew from the PCR reads. What appears here as the V and J calls and clone size reflects TCRdb's work, not the paper's. Altogether approximately 82,000 clones are present, around 13% being singletons, with the ten largest covering 7% to 9%. This clone appeared many times. As yet, its antigen is unknown. Nobody among the patients had been given any treatment before thyroid surgery. Regarding the study as a whole: Patients with malignant thyroid tumors reportedly had significantly higher TCR beta diversity than those with benign nodules, in blood and tumor.

The V gene is TRBV12-3 or TRBV12-4, the J gene TRBJ2-2; D call uncertain. This receptor was taken from a female donor with papillary thyroid cancer or a benign thyroid nodule (not recorded which). Some clones in this sample may be carry-over from other donors' samples. The sequenced material came from tumor tissue. The CDR3 DNA sequence: TGTGCCAGCACCCCCACCGGGGAGCTGTTTTTT. Its protein is CASTPTGELFF.